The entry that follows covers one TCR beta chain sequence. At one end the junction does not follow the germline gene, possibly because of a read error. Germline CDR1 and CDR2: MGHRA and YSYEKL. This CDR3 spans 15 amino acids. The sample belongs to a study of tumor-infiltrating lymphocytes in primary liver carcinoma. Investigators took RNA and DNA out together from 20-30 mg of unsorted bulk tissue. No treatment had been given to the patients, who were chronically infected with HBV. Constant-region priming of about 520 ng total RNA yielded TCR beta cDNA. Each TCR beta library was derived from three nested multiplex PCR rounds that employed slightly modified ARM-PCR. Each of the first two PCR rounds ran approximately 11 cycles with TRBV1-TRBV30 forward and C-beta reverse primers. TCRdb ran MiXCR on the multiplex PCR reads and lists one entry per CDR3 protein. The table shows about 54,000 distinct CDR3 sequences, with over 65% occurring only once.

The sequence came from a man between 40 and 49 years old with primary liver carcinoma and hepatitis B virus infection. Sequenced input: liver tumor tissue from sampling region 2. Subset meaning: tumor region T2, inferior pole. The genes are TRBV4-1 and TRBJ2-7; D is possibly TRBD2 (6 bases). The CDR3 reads CVSSQDLPPSGEQYF. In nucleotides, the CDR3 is TGCGTCAGCAGCCAAGATTTGCCTCCCAGCGGGGAGCAGTACTTC.